The sequence of this T cell receptor beta chain was determined in a study of vaccination effects on CD4 cells after COVID-19. Looked up from germline, CDR1 is SGHRS and CDR2 is YFSETQ. The CDR3 has 14 amino acids. With 2 bases clipped from V and 5 bases from J, the junction kept 4 bases outside the gene matches. The repertoire was sequenced with immunoSEQ multiplex PCR; TCRdb's copy has only in-frame clones and lacks some. The table shows tens of thousands of clones, with less than 75% occurring only once. A word on this clone: Its specificity is not known.

Before sequencing, viral peptide pools were used by the ViraFEST assay to expand antigen-specific CD4+ T cells. A roughly 11-day culture period preceded the isolation of CD4+ T cells. Two doses of BNT162b2 or mRNA-1273 vaccine were administered to participants. Nucleocapsid antibody tests were negative, and the vaccine recipients had no prior SARS-CoV-2 infection. Researchers reported culturing 1.5 million to 2 million PBMC in each well, adding 8 to 10 IU/ml IL-2 and about 9.5 ug/ml peptides. This receptor was identified in a human donor who received a COVID-19 vaccine. The chain is built from TRBV5-1 and TRBJ2-5, with 9 bases fitting TRBD2. Sample: CD4+ T cells from PBMCs cultured with SARS-CoV-2 spike peptides, taken after COVID-19 vaccination. CDR3 sequence (DNA): TGCGCCAGCAGCTTTAGCGGGGGAGGGGAGACCCAGTACTTC. Its translation: CASSFSGGGETQYF.